A single T cell receptor (beta chain) is shown here with its context. What it binds is not known. Investigators profiled TCR beta VDJ and CDR3 from genomic DNA template. TCRdb re-derived calls from the reads in MiXCR, one entry per CDR3 protein. The sample has about 190,000 distinct CDR3 sequences; less than 65% are singletons. These data come from a study of CD8+CD57+ T cells in acquired aplastic anemia. Study summary: Sorting CD4+ and CD8+ cells gave DNA averaging approximately 3 ug.

Study results and limitations: Patients versus controls showed no significant CD8+ Simpson's diversity difference. Sharing between patients and controls was observed for around 30 CD8+ CDR3 sequences.

Germline V gives CDR1 SEHNR, CDR2 FQNEAQ (reference sequence). Between the trimmed V and J ends, which lost 4 bases and 4 bases, there was a span of 8 bases. The CDR3 length is 14 residues. Sequenced material: sorted CD4+, CD8+, or CD8+CD57+ T cells (not recorded which) from PBMCs. This TCR derives from a human donor with severe aplastic anemia or a healthy control (not recorded which). The J gene is TRBJ2-6, the V gene TRBV7-9; D is ambiguous. The CDR3 DNA sequence: TGTGCCAGCAGCTCCCTTAGCGGGGCCAACGTCCTGACTTTC. Its protein product is CASSSLSGANVLTF.